This T cell receptor (beta chain) originates from a study of blood T cell repertoires in COVID-19. Some clones are missing from TCRdb's copy, which holds only in-frame ones; the method was immunoSEQ multiplex PCR. This table holds 95,000 to 130,000 clones, roughly 83% found once. CDR3 length equals 17 residues. Trimming at V came to 4 bases and at J to 7 bases, leaving 12 bases not matched to a gene. Germline V CDR1 and CDR2: SGHTA, FQGTGA. This clonotype originated in a man aged 30 to 45 with acute or convalescent COVID-19. Sequencing was done on a sample of peripheral blood. This chain connects TRBV7-3 to TRBJ2-2, with 10 bases identical to TRBD2. The CDR3 reads CASSSLAGEYRGGELFF. CDR3 DNA sequence: TGTGCCAGCAGCTCTCTAGCGGGAGAGTATCGGGGCGGGGAGCTGTTTTTT. Drawing the rest from reference TRBV7-3 and TRBJ2-2, the complete variable domain is GAGVSQTPSNKVTEKGKYVELRCDPISGHTALYWYRQSLGQGPEFLIYFQGTGAADDSGLPNDRFFAVRPEGSVSTLKIQRTERGDSAVYLCASSSLAGEYRGGELFFGEGSRLTVL.